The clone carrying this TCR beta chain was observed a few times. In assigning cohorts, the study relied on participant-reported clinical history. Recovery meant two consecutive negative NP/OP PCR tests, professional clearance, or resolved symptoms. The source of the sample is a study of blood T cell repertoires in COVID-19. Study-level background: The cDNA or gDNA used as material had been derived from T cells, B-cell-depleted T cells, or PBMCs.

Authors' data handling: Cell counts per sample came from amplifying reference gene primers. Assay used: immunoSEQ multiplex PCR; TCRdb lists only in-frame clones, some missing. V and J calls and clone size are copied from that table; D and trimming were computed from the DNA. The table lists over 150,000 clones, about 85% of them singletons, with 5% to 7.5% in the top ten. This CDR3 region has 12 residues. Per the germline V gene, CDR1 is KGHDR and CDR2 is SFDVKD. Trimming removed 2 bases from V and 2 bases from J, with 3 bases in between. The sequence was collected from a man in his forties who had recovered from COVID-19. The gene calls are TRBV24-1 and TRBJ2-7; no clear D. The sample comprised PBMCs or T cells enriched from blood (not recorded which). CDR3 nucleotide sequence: TGTGCCACCAGTGATTCTGCCTACGAGCAGTACTTC. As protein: CATSDSAYEQYF.